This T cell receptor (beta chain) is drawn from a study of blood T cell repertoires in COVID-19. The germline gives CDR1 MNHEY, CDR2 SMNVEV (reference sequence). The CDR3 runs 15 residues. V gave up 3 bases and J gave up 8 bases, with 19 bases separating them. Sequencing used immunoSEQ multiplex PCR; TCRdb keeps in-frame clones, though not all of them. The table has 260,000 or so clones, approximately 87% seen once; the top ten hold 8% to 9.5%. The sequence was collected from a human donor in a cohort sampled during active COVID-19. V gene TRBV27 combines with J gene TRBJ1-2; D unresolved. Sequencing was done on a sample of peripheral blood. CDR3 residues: CASSFSSAIGMGYTF. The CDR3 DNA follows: TGTGCCAGCAGTTTCTCTAGTGCGATAGGAATGGGCTACACCTTC.